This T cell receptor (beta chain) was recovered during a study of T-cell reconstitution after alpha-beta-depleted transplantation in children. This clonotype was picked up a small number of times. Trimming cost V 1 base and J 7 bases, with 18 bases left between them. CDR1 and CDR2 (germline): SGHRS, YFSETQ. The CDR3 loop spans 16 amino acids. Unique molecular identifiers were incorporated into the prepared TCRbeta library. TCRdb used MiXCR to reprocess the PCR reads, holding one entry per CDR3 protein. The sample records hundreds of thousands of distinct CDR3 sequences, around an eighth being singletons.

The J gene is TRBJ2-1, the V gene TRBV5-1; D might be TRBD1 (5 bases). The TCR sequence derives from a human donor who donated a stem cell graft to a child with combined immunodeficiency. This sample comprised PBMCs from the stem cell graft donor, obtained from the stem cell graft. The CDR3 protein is CASSLYTGLLGNEQFF. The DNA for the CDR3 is TGCGCCAGCAGCTTGTACACAGGTCTCCTCGGGAATGAGCAGTTCTTC.